This T cell receptor (beta chain) originates from a study of a mutant IDH1 vaccine in newly diagnosed glioma. General study findings and limits: Overall, more than 80% of patients had vaccine-induced immune responses.

There are 16 residues in the CDR3. Germline lookup yields CDR1 LGHNA and CDR2 YSLEER. Trimming pared 4 bases from V and 4 bases from J, leaving 16 bases between. Notes on this clone: The antigen remains undetermined.

The protocol was immunoSEQ multiplex PCR, while the TCRdb copy is restricted to in-frame clones and leaves out a portion. The sample has some 130,000 clones; 80% are singletons. Time point reported: week 11, during vaccination. Vaccination comprised doses that each held 300 ug of mutant IDH1 20-mer peptide, plus topical imiquimod. The clonotype comes from a middle-aged man with glioma. The gene calls are TRBV4-3 and TRBJ1-4, with D hard to call. The sample was PBMCs, taken from a glioma patient whose treatment included an IDH1 peptide vaccine. CDR3 nucleotides: TGCGCCAGCAGCCCTTCTTGGGGAGGGAGTAATGAAAAACTGTTTTTT. Amino acid sequence: CASSPSWGGSNEKLFF.